This record concerns one T cell receptor (beta chain) sequence. Vbeta (60) and Jbeta (13) primers were used in the PCR. Libraries were prepared by immunoSEQ multiplex PCR; TCRdb keeps only in-frame clonotypes and omits some of them. The sample contains approximately 270,000 clones, 80% of which appear only once. This sample is drawn from a study of cytomegalovirus exposure and HLA in healthy donors. Looking at the study overall: Early release data held 85 million or so unique TCRs from HLA-typed donors.

This CDR3 region has 16 residues. The V gene's germline CDR1 is MNHEY and CDR2 SVGAGI. The V segment lost 4 bases and the J segment 3 bases; nucleotides outside the gene matches: 12. The receptor was isolated from a girl aged 2 to 9 in good health and CMV-seronegative. The rearrangement joins TRBV6-5 to TRBJ2-7; TRBD1 matches 7 bases. Sequenced sample: PBMCs. The chain's CDR3 is CASSSIYITGVYEQYF. For the CDR3, the DNA is TGTGCCAGCAGTTCGATTTACATTACAGGGGTCTACGAGCAGTACTTC.